The TCR beta chain under discussion was sequenced for a study of blood T cell repertoires in COVID-19. Study background: Nucleic acid was either cDNA or gDNA, and it came from T cells, B-cell-depleted T cells, or PBMCs.

CDR1 and CDR2 from the germline V gene are SGHTA and FQGTGA. The CDR3 has 12 amino acids. Trimming at V came to 3 bases and at J to 15 bases, leaving 8 bases not matched to a gene. TCRdb keeps only in-frame clones here, not all; method: immunoSEQ multiplex PCR. Altogether under 95,000 clones are present, roughly 85% being singletons, with the ten largest covering around 40%. Sequencing was performed on peripheral blood. This TCR came from a human donor in a cohort sampled during active COVID-19. V and J are TRBV7-3 and TRBJ2-1; 7 bases map to TRBD2. The CDR3 loop reads CASSFSRERLFF. CDR3 nucleotides: TGTGCCAGCAGCTTCTCGCGGGAGAGGTTGTTCTTC. Looking up the rest from reference TRBV7-3 and TRBJ2-1 gives the full variable domain: GAGVSQTPSNKVTEKGKYVELRCDPISGHTALYWYRQSLGQGPEFLIYFQGTGAADDSGLPNDRFFAVRPEGSVSTLKIQRTERGDSAVYLCASSFSRERLFFGPGTRLTVL.